The 8 T cell receptor beta chains given below trace back to one sample, sequenced in a study of Graves' ophthalmopathy and Graves' hyperthyroidism (dated by TCRdb to between 2018 and 2020). Sequenced using an Illumina HiSeq 2000. TCR beta CDR3 regions were amplified from RNA transcripts for repertoire sequencing. The first round was an RT-PCR using HTBI primers with the Qiagen OneStep RT-PCR kit, and this first round was followed by a second-round multiplex PCR, then size selection and purification. TCRdb itself trimmed the public reads at Q25 with fastp, ran MiXCR and retained productive beta chains. Each CDR3 protein gets just one entry, which takes the most common genes and DNA from the rows behind it. Across this sample there are 200,000 to 250,000 distinct CDR3 sequences, with 20% to 25% seen only once. Approximately 39% of the sample is taken by the ten largest. Sequencing was performed on peripheral blood. Every receptor here comes from a woman in her forties or fifties with Graves' ophthalmopathy. Donor details come from another sample of the same person, matched by shared clones.

This clonotype showed up just a few times. The genes are TRBV7-2 and TRBJ2-5; maybe TRBD2 (6 bases). With 5 bases removed from V and 4 bases from J, the gap between germline ends came to 11 bases. CDR1 is SGHTA, CDR2 FQGNSA, per germline. This CDR3 is built from 13 residues. CDR3 DNA sequence: TGTGCCAGCAGCCCCGCGCGGGGAGAGACCCAGTACTTC. Translated, it gives CASSPARGETQYF.

Many counts were recorded for this clonotype. The J gene is TRBJ2-5, the V gene TRBV5-4; TRBD2 agrees at 11 bases. The CDR3 runs to 14 residues. J lost 5 bases, V lost 3 bases, and 3 bases had no gene match. Germline V gene lookup returns CDR1 SGHNT and CDR2 YYREEE (reference sequence). The CDR3 nucleotides read TGTGCCAGCAGCTCCCCTAGCGGGGGGGAGACCCAGTACTTC. This encodes CASSSPSGGETQYF.

This clonotype came up many times. This rearrangement joins TRBV6-1 to TRBJ1-1; D gene ambiguous. Germline loops: CDR1 MNHNS, CDR2 SASEGT. This CDR3 region has 14 residues. V lost 6 bases, J lost 0 bases, and 11 bases lay in between. The CDR3 spells CASRQTSLNTEAFF. CDR3 coding DNA: TGTGCCAGCAGGCAGACATCATTGAACACTGAAGCTTTCTTT.

This clonotype came up many times. V is TRBV6-1 and J is TRBJ2-5; 7 bases agree with TRBD2. Trimming at V came to 1 base and at J to 5 bases, leaving 10 bases not matched to a gene. Germline CDR1 reads MNHNS; CDR2 reads SASEGT. There are 16 residues in the CDR3. The CDR3, as DNA: TGTGCCAGCAGTGAAGGGGGAGGAGCGGGAATGGAGACCCAGTACTTC. Protein: CASSEGGGAGMETQYF.

At least ten counts were recorded for this clonotype. The V gene is TRBV29-1, the J gene TRBJ1-5; D ambiguous. Trimming removed 1 base from V and 3 bases from J, with 13 bases in between. This CDR3 is 15 amino acids long. Germline CDR1 is SQVTM and CDR2 is ANQGSEA. The CDR3 DNA follows: TGCAGCGTTGAAGTCGAGGGTGGGCTCAATCAGCCCCAGCATTTT. Residues: CSVEVEGGLNQPQHF.

The rearrangement joins TRBV28 to TRBJ2-2; 9 bases fit TRBD1. With V trimmed by 5 bases and J by 9 bases, 10 bases remained unmatched. The germline V gene encodes CDR1 MDHEN and CDR2 SYDVKM. The CDR3 has 15 residues. DNA of the CDR3: TGTGCCAGCAGTCCCTCTGGACAGGGGAGGCGGGAGCTGTTTTTT. Encoded protein: CASSPSGQGRRELFF. Full variable domain (missing parts from reference TRBV28 and TRBJ2-2): DVKVTQSSRYLVKRTGEKVFLECVQDMDHENMFWYRQDPGLGLRLIYFSYDVKMKEKGDIPEGYSVSREKKERFSLILESASTNQTSMYLCASSPSGQGRRELFFGEGSRLTVL.

Ten or more counts support this clonotype. The chain couples TRBV2 to TRBJ1-2, with 7 positions matching TRBD1. From germline, CDR1 is SNHLY and CDR2 FYNNEI. This CDR3 contains 17 residues. Trimming took 1 base from V and 4 from J; bases not matched to a gene: 12. The CDR3, as DNA: TGTGCCAGCAGTGAAGTAAGACCGGGACAGAGTGTCTATGGCTACACCTTC. It is translated as CASSEVRPGQSVYGYTF.

This clonotype was picked up many times. The rearrangement links TRBV6-1 to TRBJ1-2; TRBD1 agrees at 9 bases. V shed 9 bases, J shed 0 bases, and the junction held 8 bases outside the gene matches. Germline CDR1 reads MNHNS; CDR2 reads SASEGT. The CDR3 covers 15 residues. CDR3 sequence: CASSRDRVANYGYTF. The CDR3 coding sequence is TGTGCCAGTTCCCGGGACAGGGTGGCTAACTATGGCTACACCTTC.